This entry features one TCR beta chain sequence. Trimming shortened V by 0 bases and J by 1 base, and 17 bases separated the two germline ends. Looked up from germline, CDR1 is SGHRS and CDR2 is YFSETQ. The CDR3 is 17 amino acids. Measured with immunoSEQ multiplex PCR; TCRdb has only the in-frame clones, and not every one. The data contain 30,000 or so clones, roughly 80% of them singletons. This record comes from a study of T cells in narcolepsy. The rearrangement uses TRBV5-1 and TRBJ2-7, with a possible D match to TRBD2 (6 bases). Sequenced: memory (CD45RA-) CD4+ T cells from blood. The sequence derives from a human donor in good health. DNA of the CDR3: TGCGCCAGCAGCTTGGCCCAGGGTAGCGGACCTTCCTACGAGCAGTACTTC. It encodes CASSLAQGSGPSYEQYF.